The clone carrying this TCR beta chain was seen at least ten times. Its antigen is not known. This specimen belongs to a study of blood T cells in healthy people across ages. Study-level results: The study regarded diversity estimates from one million T cells as underestimates.

This CDR3 has 15 amino acids. The J segment lost 3 bases and the V segment lost 5 bases, leaving 3 bases of the junction unmatched. Germline V gives CDR1 MNHEY, CDR2 SVGEGT. Donors each provided about 9.5 milliliters of peripheral blood. Primed by a sample-barcoded 5' primer and a J-beta primer mix, a second PCR proceeded for about 6 to 12 cycles. Using its own MiXCR run on the 5' RACE reads, TCRdb lists one record per CDR3 protein. Among roughly 800,000 distinct CDR3 sequences listed, approximately 25% were seen once. This sample also appeared in a second study, on T cells of mothers and their children.

Sequenced material: blood. The chain is built from TRBV6-2 or TRBV6-3 and TRBJ2-6; the match to TRBD1 covers 8 bases. The sequence was obtained from a boy aged 10-17 years in good health. CDR3 protein: CASSTGQGGANVLTF. For the CDR3, the DNA is TGTGCCAGCAGTACCGGACAGGGTGGGGCCAACGTCCTGACTTTC.